This TCR beta chain is from a study of blood T cells in healthy people across ages. Study background: About one barcoded beta molecule was captured per two T cells (by template switching). Study conclusions and caveats: For the donors, CMV status was unknown and possibly confounded expanded clonotype changes. Estimates of diversity drawn from one million T cells were considered underestimates. Age brought a roughly linear fall in TCR beta diversity measured per million T cells.

Of note for this clonotype: The antigen is undetermined.

Combining a sample-barcoded 5' primer with a J-beta primer mix, a second PCR ran for about 7 to 12 cycles. MiXCR, applied by TCRdb to the 5' RACE reads, yields one record per CDR3 protein. Seen here are about 760,000 distinct CDR3 sequences, roughly 56% observed once, and the top ten hold about a quarter. Sequencing was done on a sample of blood. The TCR was taken from a man aged 35 to 55 in good health.

DNA for the CDR3: TGTGCCAGCAGCTTAACCCAAAGCGAGCAGTACTTC. It codes for CASSLTQSEQYF. The rearrangement uses TRBV7-2 and TRBJ2-7; D unresolved. The CDR3 is 12 amino acids. V was pared by 2 bases and J by 6 bases, with 8 bases between. Germline V lookup: CDR1 SGHTA, CDR2 FQGNSA.